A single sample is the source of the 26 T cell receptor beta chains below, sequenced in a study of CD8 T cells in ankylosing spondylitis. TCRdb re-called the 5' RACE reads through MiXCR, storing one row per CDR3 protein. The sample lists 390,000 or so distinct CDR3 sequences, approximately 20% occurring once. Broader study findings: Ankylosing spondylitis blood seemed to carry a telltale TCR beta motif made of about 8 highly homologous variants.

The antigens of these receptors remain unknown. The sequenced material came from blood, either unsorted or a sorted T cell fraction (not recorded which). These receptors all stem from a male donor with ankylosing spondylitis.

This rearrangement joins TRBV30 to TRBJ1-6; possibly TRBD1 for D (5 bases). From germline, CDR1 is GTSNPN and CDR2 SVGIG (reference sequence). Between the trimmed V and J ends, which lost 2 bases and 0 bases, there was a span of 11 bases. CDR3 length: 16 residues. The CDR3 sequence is CAWSRGEASYNSPLHF. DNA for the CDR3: TGTGCCTGGAGTCGAGGGGAGGCCTCCTATAATTCACCCCTCCACTTT.

In DNA form, the CDR3 reads TGTGCCAGCGCTTCATACACAGATACGCAGTATTTT. Translated: CASASYTDTQYF. The V and J genes are TRBV3-1 and TRBJ2-3; D gene unclear. Per germline, CDR1 LGHDT and CDR2 YNNKEL (reference sequence). Trimming took 8 bases from V and 2 from J, leaving 8 bases between them. CDR3 length: 12 amino acids.

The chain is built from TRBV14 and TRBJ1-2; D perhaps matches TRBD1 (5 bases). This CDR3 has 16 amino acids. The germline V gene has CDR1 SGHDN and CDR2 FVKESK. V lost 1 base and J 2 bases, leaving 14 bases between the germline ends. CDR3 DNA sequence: TGTGCCAGCAGCCAAGCCTGGGGCAGAGGCAACTATGGCTACACCTTC. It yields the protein CASSQAWGRGNYGYTF. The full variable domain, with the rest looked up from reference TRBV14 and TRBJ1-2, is EAGVTQFPSHSVIEKGQTVTLRCDPISGHDNLYWYRRVMGKEIKFLLHFVKESKQDESGMPNNRFLAERTGGTYSTLKVQPAELEDSGVYFCASSQAWGRGNYGYTFGSGTRLTVV.

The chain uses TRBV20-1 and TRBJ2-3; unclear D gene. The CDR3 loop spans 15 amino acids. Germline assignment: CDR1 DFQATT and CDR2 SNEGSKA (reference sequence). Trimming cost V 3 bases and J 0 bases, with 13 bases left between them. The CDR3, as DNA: TGCAGTGCTAGTGAGGCAATTACCAGCACAGATACGCAGTATTTT. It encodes CSASEAITSTDTQYF.

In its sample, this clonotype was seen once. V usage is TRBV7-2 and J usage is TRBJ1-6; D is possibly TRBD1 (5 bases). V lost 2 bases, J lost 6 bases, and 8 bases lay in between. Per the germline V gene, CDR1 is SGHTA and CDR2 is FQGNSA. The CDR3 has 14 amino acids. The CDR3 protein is CASSLQGLNSPLHF. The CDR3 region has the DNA TGTGCCAGCAGCTTACAGGGCCTTAATTCACCCCTCCACTTT.

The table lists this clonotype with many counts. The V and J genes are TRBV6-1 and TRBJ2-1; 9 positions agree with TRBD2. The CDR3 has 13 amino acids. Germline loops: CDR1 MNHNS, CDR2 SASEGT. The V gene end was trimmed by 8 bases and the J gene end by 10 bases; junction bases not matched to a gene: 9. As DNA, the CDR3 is TGTGCCAGCGGACTAGCGTGGCGCGGGGAGCAGTTCTTC. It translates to CASGLAWRGEQFF.

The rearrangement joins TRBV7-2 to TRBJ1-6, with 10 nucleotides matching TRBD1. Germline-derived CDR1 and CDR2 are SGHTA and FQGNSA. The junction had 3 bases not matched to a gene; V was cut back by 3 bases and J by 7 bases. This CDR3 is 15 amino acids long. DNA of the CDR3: TGTGCCAGCAGCTTCGAGGGACAGGGGAATTCACCCCTCCACTTT. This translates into CASSFEGQGNSPLHF.

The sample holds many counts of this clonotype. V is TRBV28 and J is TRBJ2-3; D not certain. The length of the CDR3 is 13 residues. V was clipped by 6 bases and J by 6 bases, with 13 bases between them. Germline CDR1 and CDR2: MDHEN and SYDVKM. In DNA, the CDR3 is TGTGCCAGCAGACGATCAGCAGGCGATACGCAGTATTTT. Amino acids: CASRRSAGDTQYF.

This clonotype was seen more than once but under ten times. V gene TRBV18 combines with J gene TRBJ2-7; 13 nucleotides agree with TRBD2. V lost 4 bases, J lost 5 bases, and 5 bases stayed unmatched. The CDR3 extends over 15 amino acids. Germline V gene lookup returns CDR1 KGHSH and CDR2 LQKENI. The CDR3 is CASSLRTSGRNEQYF. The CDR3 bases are TGTGCCAGCTCACTTCGGACTAGCGGGAGAAACGAGCAGTACTTC.

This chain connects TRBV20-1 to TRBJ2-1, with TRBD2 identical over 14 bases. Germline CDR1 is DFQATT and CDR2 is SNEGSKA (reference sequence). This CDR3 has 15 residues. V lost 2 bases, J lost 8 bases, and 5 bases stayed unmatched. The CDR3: CSARRGLAGVDEQFF. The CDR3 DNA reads TGCAGTGCTAGAAGGGGACTAGCGGGAGTGGATGAGCAGTTCTTC.

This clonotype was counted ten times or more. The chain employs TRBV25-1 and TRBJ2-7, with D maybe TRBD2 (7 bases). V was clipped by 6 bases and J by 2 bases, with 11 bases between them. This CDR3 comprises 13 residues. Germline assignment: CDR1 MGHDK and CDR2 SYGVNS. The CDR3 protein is CASRQGGTYEQYF. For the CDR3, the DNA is TGTGCCAGCAGACAGGGAGGGACCTACGAGCAGTACTTC.

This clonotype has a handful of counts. The CDR3 bases are TGTGCCAGCAGCCTCGACAGGGCCCAGGCTGAGCAGTTCTTC. It codes for CASSLDRAQAEQFF. The rearrangement uses TRBV11-3 and TRBJ2-1; 7 bases are shared with TRBD1. The trim removed 5 bases at V and 9 bases at J, leaving 10 bases unmatched. CDR3 length: 14 residues. CDR1 SGHNT and CDR2 YENEEA come from the germline V gene.

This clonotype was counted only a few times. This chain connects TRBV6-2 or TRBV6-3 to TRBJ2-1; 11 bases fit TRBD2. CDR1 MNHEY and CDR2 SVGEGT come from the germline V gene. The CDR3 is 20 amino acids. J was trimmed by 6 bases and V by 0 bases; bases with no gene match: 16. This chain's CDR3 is CASSYSIRLAGSLYGNEQFF. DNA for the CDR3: TGTGCCAGCAGTTACTCGATCCGACTAGCGGGATCTCTATACGGCAATGAGCAGTTCTTC.

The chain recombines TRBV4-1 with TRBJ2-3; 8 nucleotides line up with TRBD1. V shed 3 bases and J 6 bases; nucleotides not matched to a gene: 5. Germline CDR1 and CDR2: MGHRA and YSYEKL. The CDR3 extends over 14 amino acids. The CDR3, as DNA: TGCGCCAGCAGCCAGTACAGGGGGAGGGATACGCAGTATTTT. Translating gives CASSQYRGRDTQYF.

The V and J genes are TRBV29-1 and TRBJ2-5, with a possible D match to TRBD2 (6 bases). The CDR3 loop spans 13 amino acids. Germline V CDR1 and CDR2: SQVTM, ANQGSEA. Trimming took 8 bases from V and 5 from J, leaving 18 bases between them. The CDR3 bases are TGCAGCTTTGTGGGAGGTTTAGAGGAGACCCAGTACTTC. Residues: CSFVGGLEETQYF.

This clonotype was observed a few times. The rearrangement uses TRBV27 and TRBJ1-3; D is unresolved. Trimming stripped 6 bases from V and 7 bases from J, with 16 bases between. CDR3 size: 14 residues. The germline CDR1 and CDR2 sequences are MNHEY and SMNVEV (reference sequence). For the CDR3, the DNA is TGTGCCAGCAGAAGTCCGGGTGGTGGGAACACCATATATTTT. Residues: CASRSPGGGNTIYF.

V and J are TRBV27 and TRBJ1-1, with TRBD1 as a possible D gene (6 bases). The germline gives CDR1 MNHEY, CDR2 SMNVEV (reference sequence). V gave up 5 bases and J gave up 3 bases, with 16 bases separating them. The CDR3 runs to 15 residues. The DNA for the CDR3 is TGTGCCAGCAGTCATCTTGGGAACAGGGACACTGAAGCTTTCTTT. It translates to CASSHLGNRDTEAFF.

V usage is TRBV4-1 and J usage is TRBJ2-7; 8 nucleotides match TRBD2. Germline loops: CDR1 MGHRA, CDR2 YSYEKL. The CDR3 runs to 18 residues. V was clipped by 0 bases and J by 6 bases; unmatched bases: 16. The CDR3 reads CASSQDQYGREVLLEQYF. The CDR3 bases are TGCGCCAGCAGCCAAGATCAGTACGGGCGGGAGGTTCTTCTCGAGCAGTACTTC.

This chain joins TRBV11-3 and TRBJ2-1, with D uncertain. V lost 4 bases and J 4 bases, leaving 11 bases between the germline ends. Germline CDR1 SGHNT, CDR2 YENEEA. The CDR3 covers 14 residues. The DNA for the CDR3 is TGTGCCAGCAGCTCGGACCGCTTTTACAATGAGCAGTTCTTC. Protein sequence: CASSSDRFYNEQFF.

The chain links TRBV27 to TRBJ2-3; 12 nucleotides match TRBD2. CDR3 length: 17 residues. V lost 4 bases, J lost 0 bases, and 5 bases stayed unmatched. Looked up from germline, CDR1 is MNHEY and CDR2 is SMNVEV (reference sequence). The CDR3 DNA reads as TGTGCCAGCAGTTCGATAGGGACTAGCGGGAGCACAGATACGCAGTATTTT. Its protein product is CASSSIGTSGSTDTQYF.

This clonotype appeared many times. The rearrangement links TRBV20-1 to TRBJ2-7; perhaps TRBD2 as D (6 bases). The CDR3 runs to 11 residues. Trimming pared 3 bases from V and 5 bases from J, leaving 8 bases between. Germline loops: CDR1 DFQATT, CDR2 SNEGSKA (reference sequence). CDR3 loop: CSASRGNEQYF. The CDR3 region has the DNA TGCAGTGCTAGCCGGGGGAACGAGCAGTACTTC.

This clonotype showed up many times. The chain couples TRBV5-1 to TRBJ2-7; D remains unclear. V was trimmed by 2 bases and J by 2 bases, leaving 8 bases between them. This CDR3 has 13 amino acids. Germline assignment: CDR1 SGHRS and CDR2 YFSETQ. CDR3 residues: CASSFDGTYEQYF. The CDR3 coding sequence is TGCGCCAGCAGCTTCGACGGAACCTACGAGCAGTACTTC.

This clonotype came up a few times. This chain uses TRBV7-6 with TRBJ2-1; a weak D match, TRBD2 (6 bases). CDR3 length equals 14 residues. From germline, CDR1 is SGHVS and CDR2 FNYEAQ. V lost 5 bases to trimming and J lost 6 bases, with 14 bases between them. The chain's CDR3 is CASSSRWDSNEQFF. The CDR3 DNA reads TGTGCCAGCAGCAGTCGCTGGGACTCCAATGAGCAGTTCTTC.

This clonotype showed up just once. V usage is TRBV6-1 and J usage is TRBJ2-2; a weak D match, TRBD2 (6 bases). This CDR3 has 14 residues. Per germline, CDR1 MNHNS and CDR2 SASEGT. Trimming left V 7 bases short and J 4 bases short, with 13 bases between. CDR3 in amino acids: CASMWSGVTGELFF. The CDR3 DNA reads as TGTGCCAGCATGTGGTCGGGGGTCACCGGGGAGCTGTTTTTT.

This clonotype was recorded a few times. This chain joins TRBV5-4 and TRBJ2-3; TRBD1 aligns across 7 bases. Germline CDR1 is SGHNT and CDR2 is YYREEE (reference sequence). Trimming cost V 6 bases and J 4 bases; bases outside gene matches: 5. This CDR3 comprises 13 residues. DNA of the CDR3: TGTGCCAGCACCCTACAGGGGTCAGATACGCAGTATTTT. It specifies CASTLQGSDTQYF.

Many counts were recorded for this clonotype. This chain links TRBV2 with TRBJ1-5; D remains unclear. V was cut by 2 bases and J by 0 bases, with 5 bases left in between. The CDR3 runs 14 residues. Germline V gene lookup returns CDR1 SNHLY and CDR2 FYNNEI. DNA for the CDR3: TGTGCCAGCAGTGAATCCGGTAGCAATCAGCCCCAGCATTTT. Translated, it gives CASSESGSNQPQHF.